Listed here are 18 T cell receptor beta chains from one sample, sequenced in a study of blood T cells in healthy people across ages (dated by TCRdb to 2013 to 2016). Libraries were constructed by 5' RACE. The data were produced on an Illumina HiSeq 2500. A second PCR of about 7 to 12 cycles was performed with a sample-barcoded 5' primer and a J-beta primer mix. The public reads were quality trimmed at Q25 with fastp and then assembled into clones with MiXCR by TCRdb, keeping productive beta chains. Duplicate CDR3 protein sequences are folded into a single record with the most common DNA and genes. This sample gives fewer than 750,000 distinct CDR3 sequences in total; under 55% of them show up just once. Around 23% of the sample is in the top ten clones. The sample comprised blood. The receptors originated from an elderly man in good health.

The V and J genes are TRBV2 and TRBJ1-2; TRBD1 is a possible D gene (5 bases). Deletions cut 10 bases from V and 8 bases from J, with 14 bases between. Germline-derived CDR1 and CDR2 are SNHLY and FYNNEI. This CDR3 spans 11 amino acids. This chain's CDR3 is CATRGGRGYTF. As DNA, the CDR3 is TGTGCCACCCGGGGGGGTCGCGGCTACACCTTC. The full variable domain, in which reference TRBV2 and TRBJ1-2 provide the parts outside the CDR3, is EPEVTQTPSHQVTQMGQEVILRCVPISNHLYFYWYRQILGQKVEFLVSFYNNEISEKSEIFDDQFSVERPDGSNFTLKIRSTKLEDSAMYFCATRGGRGYTFGSGTRLTVV.

This clonotype has a handful of counts. Here the CDR3 reads CATLRGPNQRDTQYF. In nucleotides, the CDR3 is TGTGCCACCCTACGGGGTCCCAACCAGAGAGATACGCAGTATTTT. This chain joins TRBV10-3 and TRBJ2-3; maybe TRBD2 (5 bases). The CDR3 length is 15 residues. CDR1 and CDR2 (germline): ENHRY, SYGVKD. V dropped 10 bases and J dropped 5 bases, with 22 bases sitting between them.

This clonotype was seen only a few times. The chain carries TRBV12-3 or TRBV12-4 and TRBJ2-5, with TRBD1 matching over 8 bases. CDR3 length: 14 residues. J lost 5 bases, V lost 3 bases, and 5 bases had no gene match. The CDR3 loop is CASSFIRGLETQYF. For the CDR3, the DNA is TGTGCCAGCAGTTTCATCAGGGGGCTGGAGACCCAGTACTTC.

This chain connects TRBV28 to TRBJ2-7; 9 bases map to TRBD2. Germline trimming cut 5 bases from V and 1 base from J; bases unmatched to any gene: 6. The CDR3 contains 15 residues. Germline values: CDR1 MDHEN, CDR2 SYDVKM. The CDR3 DNA follows: TGTGCCAGCAGTCAGAGCGGGAGGTGGTCCTACGAGCAGTACTTC. It codes for CASSQSGRWSYEQYF.

A remark on this clonotype: This may arise from a read error, as a much more abundant clone is one base away. V and J are TRBV6-5 and TRBJ2-7; unclear D gene. The better agreement between TRBJ2-5 and the DNA end casts doubt on the J call. Per germline, CDR1 MNHEY and CDR2 SVGAGI. This CDR3 has 15 amino acids. The chain's CDR3 is CASSYSARALETQYF. CDR3 DNA: TGTGCCAGCAGTTACTCGGCTAGAGCATTAGAGACCCAGTACTTC.

This clonotype was counted only a few times. J is TRBJ2-5 and V is TRBV12-5; TRBD1 might be the D (5 bases). The CDR3 covers 12 residues. Germline V gene lookup returns CDR1 LGHNT and CDR2 FRNRAP. V dropped 3 bases and J dropped 4 bases, with 6 bases sitting between them. CDR3 sequence reads: CASGLRGETQYF. The DNA for the CDR3 is TGTGCTAGTGGTTTAAGGGGAGAGACCCAGTACTTC.

This clonotype occurred a few times. The chain combines TRBV9 with TRBJ2-5, with D possibly TRBD2 on 6 matching bases. The tail of the sequence fits TRBJ2-7 better, so the J call may be wrong. The germline V gene has CDR1 SGDLS and CDR2 YYNGEE. The CDR3 length is 14 residues. The CDR3 region has the DNA TGTGCCAGCAGCGTAGGTGGAGGGATGGGCGAGCAGTACTTC. It encodes CASSVGGGMGEQYF.

This clonotype was seen at least ten times. The CDR3 DNA reads as TGCAGTGCCCCCCGTTGGGGCCTCAATGAGCAGTTCTTC. Translating gives CSAPRWGLNEQFF. The V and J genes are TRBV20-1 and TRBJ2-1, with D maybe TRBD1 (5 bases). The germline V gene has CDR1 DFQATT and CDR2 SNEGSKA (reference sequence). The CDR3 runs to 13 residues. The ends were cut back, 6 bases at V and 6 bases at J, with 15 bases in the middle.

This clonotype has only a few counts. This chain joins TRBV4-1 and TRBJ1-6; D gene ambiguous. Per the germline V gene, CDR1 is MGHRA and CDR2 is YSYEKL. Trimming cost V 1 base and J 0 bases, with 13 bases left between them. CDR3 length: 18 residues. The CDR3 nucleotides read TGCGCCAGCAGCCAAGCGACTGGCGTAAGCTCCTATAATTCACCCCTCCACTTT. Protein: CASSQATGVSSYNSPLHF.

The chain combines TRBV4-2 with TRBJ2-1, with 10 bases identical to TRBD1. Germline V gives CDR1 LGHNA, CDR2 YNFKEQ. This CDR3 is built from 14 residues. V dropped 6 bases and J dropped 8; count of bases not matched to a gene: 7. The CDR3 DNA is TGTGCCAGCAGTCGACAGGGGGCTAGGGATGAGCAGTTCTTC. As protein: CASSRQGARDEQFF.

The chain couples TRBV28 to TRBJ2-1; TRBD2 agrees at 7 bases. Germline V gene data show CDR1 as MDHEN and CDR2 as SYDVKM. The CDR3 is 16 residues long. Trimming took 5 bases from V and 2 from J; bases not matched to a gene: 9. The CDR3 sequence: CASSGDGTTTYNEQFF. The CDR3 coding sequence is TGTGCCAGCAGTGGGGACGGGACTACTACCTACAATGAGCAGTTCTTC.

This clonotype was detected ten times or more. The chain couples TRBV4-3 to TRBJ1-5; D gene unclear. The CDR3 extends over 13 amino acids. Germline CDR1 is LGHNA and CDR2 is YSLEER. Deletions cut 1 base from V and 2 bases from J, with 3 bases between. The CDR3 bases are TGCGCCAGCAGCCAAGGGGGCAATCAGCCCCAGCATTTT. Translating gives CASSQGGNQPQHF.

The rearrangement uses TRBV7-6 and TRBJ2-3; no firm D call. This CDR3 has 17 residues. Germline V gene sequence: CDR1 SGHVS, CDR2 FNYEAQ. Trimming removed 3 bases at V and 1 base at J, with 17 bases between. CDR3 sequence reads: CASSFGVETWGTDTQYF. The CDR3 DNA follows: TGTGCCAGCAGCTTTGGGGTGGAGACGTGGGGCACAGATACGCAGTATTTT.

This clonotype has more than one count but fewer than ten. The chain uses TRBV29-1 and TRBJ2-7, with TRBD1 matching 11 bases. Per the germline V gene, CDR1 is SQVTM and CDR2 is ANQGSEA. V was pared by 6 bases and J by 3 bases, with 7 bases of the junction left unmatched. This CDR3 comprises 14 residues. CDR3 sequence: CSVLTGTGGYEQYF. In DNA form, the CDR3 reads TGCAGCGTCCTCACCGGGACAGGGGGCTACGAGCAGTACTTC.

The V and J genes are TRBV28 and TRBJ1-5; TRBD1 is a possible D gene (6 bases). The germline V gene encodes CDR1 MDHEN and CDR2 SYDVKM. The CDR3 covers 15 residues. Trimming stripped 0 bases from V and 4 bases from J, with 10 bases between. The CDR3: CASSLWFQGNQPQHF. As DNA, the CDR3 is TGTGCCAGCAGTTTATGGTTTCAGGGGAATCAGCCCCAGCATTTT.

A word on this clonotype: This may be a read error, as it is one base from a much larger clone. This rearrangement joins TRBV29-1 to TRBJ2-3; no clear D gene. The CDR3 runs to 12 residues. Germline V CDR1 and CDR2: SQVTM, ANQGSEA. V was clipped by 4 bases and J by 0 bases, with 5 bases between them. For the CDR3, the DNA is TGCAGCGTTGGGTCGAGCACAGATACGCAGTATTTT. Translation gives CSVGSSTDTQYF.

Concerning this clonotype: A read error may account for a junction end that differs from germline. The gene calls are TRBV30 and TRBJ2-1; a possible D gene is TRBD1 (6 bases). CDR3 length: 14 residues. Germline V gene sequence: CDR1 GTSNPN, CDR2 SVGIG (reference sequence). This chain's CDR3 is CAWIRDISYNERFF. CDR3 in DNA: TGTGCCTGGATCCGGGACATCTCCTACAATGAGCGGTTCTTC.

The table lists this clonotype with a few counts. CDR3 loop: CASSLASEGGTPLHF. In DNA form, the CDR3 reads TGTGCCAGCAGCTTAGCGTCGGAGGGGGGAACACCCCTCCACTTT. The gene calls are TRBV7-2 and TRBJ1-6, with D possibly being TRBD1 (6 bases). Per the germline V gene, CDR1 is SGHTA and CDR2 is FQGNSA. The CDR3 runs 15 residues. Trimming cost V 0 bases and J 11 bases, with 14 bases left between them.